The present entry profiles one T cell receptor (beta chain) with its context. CDR3 length: 13 amino acids. V lost 3 bases and J lost 8; bases outside the gene matches: 4. CDR1 and CDR2 (germline): MGHDK, SYGVNS. This sample is part of a study of blood T cell repertoires in COVID-19. Study as a whole: Whether acute or convalescent, the COVID-19 samples came from the United States, Italy and Spain. PBMCs, B-cell-depleted T cells, or T cells provided the cDNA or gDNA that made up the material.

Per the authors' pipeline: Amplification from reference gene primers served as the basis for estimated nucleated cell counts. Repertoires were generated with immunoSEQ multiplex PCR, while TCRdb's copy carries only in-frame clones and drops some. The DNA gave D and trimming, while V, J and clone size come from that table. The repertoire holds around 170,000 clones, with about 88% as singletons. The sample was peripheral blood. This chain connects TRBV25-1 to TRBJ1-2; 9 positions match TRBD1. The sequence derives from a woman in her thirties with active or convalescent COVID-19. The CDR3 bases are TGTGCCAGCAGTGATAGGGACAGGGCGGGCTACACCTTC. Residues: CASSDRDRAGYTF.